This T cell receptor beta chain stems from a study of cytomegalovirus exposure and HLA in healthy donors. Study context: Previous work identified around 120 million unique TCR beta sequences from around 200 million T cells. Membership in the Caucasian-associated ancestry cluster was found for around 85% of nearly 400 genotyped donors. Study conclusions and caveats: Cytomegalovirus status was reportedly diagnosed by the classifier with high sensitivity and specificity. Cytomegalovirus association was assigned to 150 to 200 TCR beta chains.

Points on this clone: Its specificity is unknown.

The CDR3 runs to 14 residues. The J segment lost 0 bases and the V segment lost 6 bases, leaving 4 bases of the junction unmatched. Germline V lookup: CDR1 ENHRY, CDR2 SYGVKD. Primers: 60 Vbeta forward and 13 Jbeta reverse. Sequencing was performed with immunoSEQ multiplex PCR; in TCRdb, only in-frame clones are kept and a portion is missing. Here the sample spans approximately 140,000 clones, more than 75% being singletons. The V gene is TRBV10-3, the J gene TRBJ2-7; TRBD2 aligns across 8 bases. The sequence came from a female donor in good health and CMV-seronegative. The sequencing input was PBMCs. Here the CDR3 DNA reads TGTGCCATCAGCGGGGGGGACTTCTCCTACGAGCAGTACTTC. Amino acid sequence: CAISGGDFSYEQYF.